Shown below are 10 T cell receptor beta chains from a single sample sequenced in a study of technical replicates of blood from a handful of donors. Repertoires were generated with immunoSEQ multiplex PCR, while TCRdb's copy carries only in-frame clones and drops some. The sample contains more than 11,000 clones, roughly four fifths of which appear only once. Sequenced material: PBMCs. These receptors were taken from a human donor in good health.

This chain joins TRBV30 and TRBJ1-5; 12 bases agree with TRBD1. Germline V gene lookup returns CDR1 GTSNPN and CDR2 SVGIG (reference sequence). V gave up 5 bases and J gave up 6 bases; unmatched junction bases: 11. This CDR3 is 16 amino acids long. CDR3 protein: CAWARPGTGGGQPQHF. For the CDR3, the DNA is TGTGCCTGGGCCCGACCCGGGACAGGGGGCGGTCAGCCCCAGCATTTT. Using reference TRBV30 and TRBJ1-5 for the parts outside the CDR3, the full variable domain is SQTIHQWPATLVQPVGSPLSLECTVEGTSNPNLYWYRQAAGRGLQLLFYSVGIGQISSEVPQNLSASRPQDRQFILSSKKLLLSDSGFYLCAWARPGTGGGQPQHFGDGTRLSIL.

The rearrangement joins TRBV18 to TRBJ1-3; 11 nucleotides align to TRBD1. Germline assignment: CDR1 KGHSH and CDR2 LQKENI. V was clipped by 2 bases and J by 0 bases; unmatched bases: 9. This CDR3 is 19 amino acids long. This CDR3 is CASSPTGTGGLFSGNTIYF. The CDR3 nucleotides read TGTGCCAGCTCACCAACCGGGACAGGGGGACTATTCTCTGGAAACACCATATATTTT.

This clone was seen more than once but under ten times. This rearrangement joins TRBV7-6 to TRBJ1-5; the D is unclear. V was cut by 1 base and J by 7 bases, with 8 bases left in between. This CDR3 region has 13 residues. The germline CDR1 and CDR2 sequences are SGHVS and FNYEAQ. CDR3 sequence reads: CASSLGQDQPQHF. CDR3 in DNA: TGTGCCAGCAGCTTAGGACAAGACCAGCCCCAGCATTTT.

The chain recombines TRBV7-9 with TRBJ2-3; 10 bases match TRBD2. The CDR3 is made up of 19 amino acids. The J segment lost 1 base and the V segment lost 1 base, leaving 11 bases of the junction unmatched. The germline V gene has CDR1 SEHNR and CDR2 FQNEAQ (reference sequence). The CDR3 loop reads CASSLGAVWTSGRTDTQYF. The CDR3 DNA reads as TGTGCCAGCAGCTTAGGGGCAGTCTGGACTAGCGGTCGCACAGATACGCAGTATTTT.

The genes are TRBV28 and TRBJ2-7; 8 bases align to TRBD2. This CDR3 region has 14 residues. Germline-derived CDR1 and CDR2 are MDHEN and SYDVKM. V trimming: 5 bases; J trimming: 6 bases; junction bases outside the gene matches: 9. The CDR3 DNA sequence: TGTGCCAGCAGTCCTGCGGGAGGAGTCGTCGAGCAGTACTTC. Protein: CASSPAGGVVEQYF.

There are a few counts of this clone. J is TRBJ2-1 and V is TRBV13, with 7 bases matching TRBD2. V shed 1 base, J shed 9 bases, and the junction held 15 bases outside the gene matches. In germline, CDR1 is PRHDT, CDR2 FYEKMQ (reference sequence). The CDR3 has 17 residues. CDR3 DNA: TGTGCCAGCAGCTTAGCGCTGTATCCGGGAGGCCAGAGTGAGCAGTTCTTC. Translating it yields CASSLALYPGGQSEQFF. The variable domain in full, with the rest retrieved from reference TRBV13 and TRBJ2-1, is AAGVIQSPRHLIKEKRETATLKCYPIPRHDTVYWYQQGPGQDPQFLISFYEKMQSDKGSIPDRFSAQQFSDYHSELNMSSLELGDSALYFCASSLALYPGGQSEQFFGPGTRLTVL.

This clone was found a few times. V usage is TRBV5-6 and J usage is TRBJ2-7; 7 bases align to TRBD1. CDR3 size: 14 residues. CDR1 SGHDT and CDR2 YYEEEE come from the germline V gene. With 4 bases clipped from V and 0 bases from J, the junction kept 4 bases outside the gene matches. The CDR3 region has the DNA TGTGCCAGCAGCAAGGGACAGCCCTCCTACGAGCAGTACTTC. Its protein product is CASSKGQPSYEQYF.

The CDR3 DNA sequence: TGCGCCAGCAGCCTACTGGACAGCTCCTACAATGAGCAGTTCTTC. Translating gives CASSLLDSSYNEQFF. The rearrangement uses TRBV5-1 and TRBJ2-1; D is possibly TRBD1 (6 bases). Germline CDR1 and CDR2: SGHRS and YFSETQ. There are 15 residues in the CDR3. V lost 4 bases, J lost 0 bases, and 11 bases lay in between.

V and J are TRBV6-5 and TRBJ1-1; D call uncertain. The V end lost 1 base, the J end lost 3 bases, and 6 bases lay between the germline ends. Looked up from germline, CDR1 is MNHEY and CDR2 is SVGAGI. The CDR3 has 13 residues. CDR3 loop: CASSYLAHTEAFF. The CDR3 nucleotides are TGTGCCAGCAGTTACTTGGCCCACACTGAAGCTTTCTTT.

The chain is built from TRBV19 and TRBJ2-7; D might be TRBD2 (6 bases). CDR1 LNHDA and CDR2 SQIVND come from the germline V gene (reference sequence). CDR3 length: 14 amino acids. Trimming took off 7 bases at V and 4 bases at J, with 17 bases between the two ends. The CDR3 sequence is CASTIGLGRYEQYF. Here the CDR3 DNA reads TGTGCCAGTACCATCGGCTTGGGGAGGTACGAGCAGTACTTC.